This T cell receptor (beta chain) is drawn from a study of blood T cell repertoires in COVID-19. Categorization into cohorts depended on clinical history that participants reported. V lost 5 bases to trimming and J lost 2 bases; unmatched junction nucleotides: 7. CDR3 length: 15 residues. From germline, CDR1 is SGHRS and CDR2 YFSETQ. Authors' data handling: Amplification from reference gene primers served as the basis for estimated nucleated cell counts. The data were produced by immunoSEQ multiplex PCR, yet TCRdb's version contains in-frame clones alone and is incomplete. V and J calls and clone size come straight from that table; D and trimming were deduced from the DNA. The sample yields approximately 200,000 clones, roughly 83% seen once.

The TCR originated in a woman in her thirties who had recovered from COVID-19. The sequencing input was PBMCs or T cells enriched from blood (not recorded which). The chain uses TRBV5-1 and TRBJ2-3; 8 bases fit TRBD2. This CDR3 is CASRPSGFITDTQYF. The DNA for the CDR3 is TGCGCCAGCAGACCTAGCGGGTTTATCACAGATACGCAGTATTTT.